This T cell receptor (beta chain) was found in a study of siplizumab effects on memory and regulatory T cells. Study-wide findings and caveats: It seemed that naive T cells were more diverse than memory cells and were major contributors to the alloresponse. Mappable CD4+ clones that were alloreactive averaged around 70% Treg-derived with siplizumab versus around 27% in controls. The majority of clones, roughly 80-95% of proliferating CD4+ or CD8+ clones, lacked an assignable naive or memory phenotype.

Each sample yielded around 10^5 assayed TCR templates. The protocol was immunoSEQ multiplex PCR, while the TCRdb copy is restricted to in-frame clones and leaves out a portion. Of about 110,000 clones in the sample, 92% were seen once. Notes on this clone: The antigen remains unidentified.

Germline CDR1 reads SGHRS; CDR2 reads YFSETQ. V dropped 3 bases and J dropped 1 base, with 7 bases sitting between them. This CDR3 has 13 residues. The chain recombines TRBV5-1 with TRBJ1-1; the D gene is possibly TRBD1 (6 bases). The sequencing input was Tregs sorted from blood. This receptor was obtained from a human donor in good health. CDR3 DNA: TGCGCCAGCAGCTACAGGGAGAACACTGAAGCTTTCTTT. Amino acid sequence: CASSYRENTEAFF.